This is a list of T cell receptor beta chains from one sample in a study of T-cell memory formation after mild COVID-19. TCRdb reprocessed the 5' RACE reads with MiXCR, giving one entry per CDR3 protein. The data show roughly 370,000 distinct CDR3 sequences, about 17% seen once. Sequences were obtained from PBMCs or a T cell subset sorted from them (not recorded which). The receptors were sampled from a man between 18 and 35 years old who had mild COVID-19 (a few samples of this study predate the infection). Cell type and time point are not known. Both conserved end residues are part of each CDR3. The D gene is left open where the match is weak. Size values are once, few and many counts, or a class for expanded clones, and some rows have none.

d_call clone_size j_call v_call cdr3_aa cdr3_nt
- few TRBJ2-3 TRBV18 CASFQGSDTQYF TGTGCCAGCTTCCAGGGCTCAGATACGCAGTATTTT
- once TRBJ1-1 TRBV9 CASSVTIDTGSGNTEAFF TGTGCCAGCAGCGTAACGATCGATACAGGGTCAGGGAACACTGAAGCTTTCTTT
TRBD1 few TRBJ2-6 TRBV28 CAGSGTGSPLGANVLTF TGTGCCGGGTCCGGGACAGGCTCCCCTCTGGGGGCCAACGTCCTGACTTTC
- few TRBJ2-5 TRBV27 CASSRGYETQYF TGTGCCAGCAGCAGGGGTTACGAGACCCAGTACTTC
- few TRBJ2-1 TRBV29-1 CSGRGGAYYNEQFF TGCAGCGGACGTGGGGGGGCCTACTACAATGAGCAGTTCTTC
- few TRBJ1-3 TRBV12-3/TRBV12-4 CASSLSWTLMPSGNTIYF TGTGCCAGCAGTTTATCCTGGACACTAATGCCCTCCGGAAACACCATATATTTT
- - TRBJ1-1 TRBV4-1 CASSKGATGFVTEAFF TGCGCCAGCAGCAAAGGGGCTACAGGGTTTGTCACTGAAGCTTTCTTT
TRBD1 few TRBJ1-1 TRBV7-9 CASSLYADRGAEAFF TGTGCCAGCAGCTTATACGCCGACAGGGGTGCTGAAGCTTTCTTT
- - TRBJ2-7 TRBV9 CASSLELEADEQYF TGTGCCAGCAGCCTCGAACTAGAAGCCGACGAGCAGTACTTC
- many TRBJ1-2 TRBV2 CASSPTGVAGGYTF TGTGCCAGCAGTCCGACGGGGGTGGCGGGCGGCTACACCTTC
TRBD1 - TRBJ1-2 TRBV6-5 CASSATGDGYTF TGTGCCAGCAGCGCCACAGGGGATGGCTACACCTTC
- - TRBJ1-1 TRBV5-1 CASSLVRLGDTEAFF TGCGCCAGCAGCTTGGTACGTTTGGGGGACACTGAAGCTTTCTTT
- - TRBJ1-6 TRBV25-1 CASKTGIQNSPLHF TGTGCCAGCAAAACCGGGATTCAAAATTCACCCCTCCACTTT
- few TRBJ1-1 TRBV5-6 CASSEHGEAFF TGTGCCAGCAGTGAGCATGGTGAAGCTTTCTTT
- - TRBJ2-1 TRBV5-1 CASSLYPGNNEQFF TGCGCCAGCAGCTTGTATCCGGGGAACAATGAGCAGTTCTTC
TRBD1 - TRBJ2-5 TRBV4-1 CASSLLVGRGHRETQYF TGCGCCAGCAGCCTACTAGTTGGAAGGGGGCATCGGGAGACCCAGTACTTC
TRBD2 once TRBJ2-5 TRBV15 CATSRSGLAGGRLRAQYF TGTGCCACCAGCAGATCGGGACTAGCGGGGGGCCGCCTGAGGGCCCAGTACTTC
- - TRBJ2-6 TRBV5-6 CASSSGAGEPTSTNGANVLTF TGTGCCAGCAGCTCGGGGGCAGGTGAACCTACCTCCACAAATGGGGCCAACGTCCTGACTTTC
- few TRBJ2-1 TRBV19 CASSMGHTNEQFF TGTGCCAGTAGTATGGGGCACACGAATGAGCAGTTCTTC
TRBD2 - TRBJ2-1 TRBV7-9 CASSPPRGGGGNEQFF TGTGCCAGCAGCCCTCCACGGGGGGGCGGGGGCAATGAGCAGTTCTTC
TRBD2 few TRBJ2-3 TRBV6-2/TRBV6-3 CASSYSSWTSGNTQYF TGTGCCAGCAGTTACTCTTCGTGGACTAGCGGTAATACGCAGTATTTT
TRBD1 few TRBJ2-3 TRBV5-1 CASSDGQGVILNTQYF TGCGCCAGCAGCGATGGACAGGGTGTAATTCTGAATACGCAGTATTTT
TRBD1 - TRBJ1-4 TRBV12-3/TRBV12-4 CASRNRDRNEKLFF TGTGCCAGCAGGAACCGGGACAGGAATGAAAAACTGTTTTTT
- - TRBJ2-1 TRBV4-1 CASSQPLTANNEQFF TGCGCCAGCAGCCAGCCCCTTACAGCGAACAATGAGCAGTTCTTC
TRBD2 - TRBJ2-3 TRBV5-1 CASSLVAGTTDTQYF TGCGCCAGCAGCTTGGTAGCGGGGACCACAGATACGCAGTATTTT
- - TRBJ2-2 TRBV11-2 CASSWTRGTGELFF TGTGCCAGCAGCTGGACGAGGGGGACCGGGGAGCTGTTTTTT
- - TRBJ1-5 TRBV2 CASRDPQRPQHF TGTGCCAGCAGGGATCCTCAGAGGCCCCAGCATTTT
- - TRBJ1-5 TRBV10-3 CAISDSYQPQHF TGTGCCATCAGTGACAGTTATCAGCCCCAGCATTTT
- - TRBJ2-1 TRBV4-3 CASSPRIYNEQFF TGCGCCAGCAGCCCTAGGATATACAATGAGCAGTTCTTC
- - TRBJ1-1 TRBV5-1 CASLVGGTGNTEAFF TGCGCCAGTCTAGTGGGGGGGACGGGGAACACTGAAGCTTTCTTT
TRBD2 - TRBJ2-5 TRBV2 CASRLGLAAYQETQYF TGTGCCAGCAGGCTGGGACTAGCGGCGTACCAAGAGACCCAGTACTTC
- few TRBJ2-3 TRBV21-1 CASSNGTSGTSTDTQYF TGTGCCAGCAGCAACGGGACTAGCGGGACTAGCACAGATACGCAGTATTTT
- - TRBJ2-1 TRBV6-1 CASSHAETNEQFF TGTGCCAGCAGTCACGCAGAAACCAATGAGCAGTTCTTC
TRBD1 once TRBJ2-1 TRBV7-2 CASSLVWTGRLNEQFF TGTGCCAGCAGCTTGGTATGGACAGGGAGGTTAAATGAGCAGTTCTTC
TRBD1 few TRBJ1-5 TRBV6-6 CASSYSVRGDQPQHF TGTGCCAGCAGTTACTCCGTCAGGGGGGATCAGCCCCAGCATTTT
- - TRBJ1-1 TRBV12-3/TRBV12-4 CASSLVGSVGYEAFF TGTGCCAGCAGTTTAGTTGGGTCGGTGGGATATGAAGCTTTCTTT
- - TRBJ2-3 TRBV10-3 CASAGQERDTQYF TGTGCCTCGGCCGGGCAGGAACGGGATACGCAGTATTTT
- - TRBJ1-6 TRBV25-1 CASSEGAPLHF TGTGCCAGCAGTGAAGGGGCACCCCTCCACTTT
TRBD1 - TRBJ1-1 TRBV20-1 CSLEGTGRDTEAFF TGCAGTCTTGAAGGGACAGGAAGAGATACTGAAGCTTTCTTT
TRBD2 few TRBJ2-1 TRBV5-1 CASSSTSGGHYNEQFF TGCGCCAGCAGCTCGACTAGCGGGGGCCACTACAATGAGCAGTTCTTC
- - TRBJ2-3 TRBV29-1 CSEGDTQYF TGCAGCGAAGGAGATACGCAGTATTTT
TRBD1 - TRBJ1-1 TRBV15 CATSRGPTGRNTEAFF TGTGCCACCAGCAGAGGCCCGACAGGGAGGAACACTGAAGCTTTCTTT
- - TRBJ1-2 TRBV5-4 CASSLARAGYTF TGTGCCAGCAGCTTGGCCAGAGCGGGCTACACCTTC
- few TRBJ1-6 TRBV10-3 CAISEGSRDSPLHF TGTGCCATCAGTGAAGGCAGCAGGGATTCACCCCTCCACTTT
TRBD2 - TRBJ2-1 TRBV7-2 CASSLGLVSNEQFF TGTGCCAGCAGCTTGGGACTAGTAAGCAATGAGCAGTTCTTC
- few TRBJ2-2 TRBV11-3 CASSPDFTGELFF TGTGCCAGCAGCCCTGACTTCACCGGGGAGCTGTTTTTT
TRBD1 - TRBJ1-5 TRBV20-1 CSARTGASNQTQHF TGCAGTGCTAGGACAGGGGCGAGCAATCAGACCCAGCATTTT
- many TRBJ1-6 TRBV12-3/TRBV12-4 CASSLGGRLSSYNSPLHF TGTGCCAGCAGCCTTGGCGGGCGGCTAAGCTCCTATAATTCACCCCTCCACTTT
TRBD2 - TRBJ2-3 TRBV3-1 CASSRTSDTQYF TGTGCCAGCAGCCGGACTAGCGATACGCAGTATTTT
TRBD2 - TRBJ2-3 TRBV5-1 CASSLRTSGGHTDTQYF TGCGCCAGCAGCCTTCGGACTAGCGGGGGGCATACAGATACGCAGTATTTT
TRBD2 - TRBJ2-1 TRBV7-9 CASSSVRGAVEQFF TGTGCCAGCAGCTCTGTGCGGGGGGCCGTTGAGCAGTTCTTC